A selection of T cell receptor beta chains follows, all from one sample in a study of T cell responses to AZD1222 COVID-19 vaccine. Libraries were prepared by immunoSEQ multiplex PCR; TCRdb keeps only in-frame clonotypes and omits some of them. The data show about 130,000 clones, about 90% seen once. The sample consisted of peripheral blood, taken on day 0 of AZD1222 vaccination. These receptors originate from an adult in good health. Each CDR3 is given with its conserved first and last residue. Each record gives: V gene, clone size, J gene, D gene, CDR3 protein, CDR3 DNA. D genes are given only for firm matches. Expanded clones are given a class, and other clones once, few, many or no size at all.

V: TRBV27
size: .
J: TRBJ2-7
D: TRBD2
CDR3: CASSSRGGRYEQYF
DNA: TGTGCCAGCAGTTCCCGGGGAGGGCGTTACGAGCAGTACTTC

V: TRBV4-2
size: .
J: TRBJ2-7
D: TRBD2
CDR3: CASSQSGGMYEQYF
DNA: TGTGCCAGCAGCCAAAGCGGGGGGATGTACGAGCAGTACTTC

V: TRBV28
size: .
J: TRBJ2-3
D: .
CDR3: CASSPPGFSTQYF
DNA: TGTGCCAGCAGTCCCCCGGGGTTTAGTACGCAGTATTTT

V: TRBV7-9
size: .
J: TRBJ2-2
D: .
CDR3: CASSPLNTGELFF
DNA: TGTGCCAGCAGCCCACTTAACACCGGGGAGCTGTTTTTT

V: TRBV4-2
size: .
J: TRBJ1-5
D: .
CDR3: CASSQDWSGGQPQHF
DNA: TGTGCCAGCAGCCAAGATTGGTCAGGCGGTCAGCCCCAGCATTTT

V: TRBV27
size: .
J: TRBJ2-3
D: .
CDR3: CASSWLGDTQYF
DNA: TGTGCCAGCAGTTGGCTCGGAGATACGCAGTATTTT

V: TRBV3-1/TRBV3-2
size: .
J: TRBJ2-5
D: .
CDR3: CASSQGTGNQETQYF
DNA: TGTGCCAGCAGCCAAGGAACAGGGAACCAAGAGACCCAGTACTTC

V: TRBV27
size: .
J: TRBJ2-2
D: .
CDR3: CASSPTPGMNTGELFF
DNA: TGTGCCAGCAGTCCAACCCCAGGGATGAACACCGGGGAGCTGTTTTTT

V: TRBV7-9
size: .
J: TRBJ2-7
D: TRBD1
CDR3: CASSHGGTGTYEQYF
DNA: TGTGCCAGCAGCCATGGTGGGACAGGCACCTACGAGCAGTACTTC

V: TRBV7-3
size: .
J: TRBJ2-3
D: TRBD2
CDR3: CASSIGLAASTDTQYF
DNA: TGTGCCAGCAGCATCGGACTAGCCGCTAGCACAGATACGCAGTATTTT

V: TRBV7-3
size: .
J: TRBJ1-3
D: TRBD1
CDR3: CASSFTGTGVGNTIYF
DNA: TGTGCCAGCAGCTTTACCGGGACAGGGGTTGGAAACACCATATATTTT

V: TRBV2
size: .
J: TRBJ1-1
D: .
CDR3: CASSAEAFF
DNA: TGTGCCAGCAGTGCTGAAGCTTTCTTT

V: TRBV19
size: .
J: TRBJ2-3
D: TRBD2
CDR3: CATSGLASTDTQYF
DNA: TGTGCCACCTCGGGACTAGCGTCAACAGATACGCAGTATTTT

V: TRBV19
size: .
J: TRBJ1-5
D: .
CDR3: CASSIGPPGDQPQHF
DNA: TGTGCCAGTAGTATAGGCCCCCCAGGGGACCAGCCCCAGCATTTT

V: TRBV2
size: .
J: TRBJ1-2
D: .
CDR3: CASSAVTGYYGYTF
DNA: TGTGCCAGCAGTGCAGTGACGGGCTACTATGGCTACACCTTC

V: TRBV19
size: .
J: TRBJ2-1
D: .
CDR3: CASSIGLVRNEQFF
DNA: TGTGCCAGTAGTATTGGGCTGGTAAGAAATGAGCAGTTCTTC

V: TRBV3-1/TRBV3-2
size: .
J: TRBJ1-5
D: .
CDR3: CASSREDIRNQPQHF
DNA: TGTGCCAGCAGCCGGGAGGATATACGCAATCAGCCCCAGCATTTT

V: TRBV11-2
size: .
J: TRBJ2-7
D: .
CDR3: CASSLAGLLYEQYF
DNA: TGTGCCAGCAGCTTGGCAGGGCTCCTCTACGAGCAGTACTTC

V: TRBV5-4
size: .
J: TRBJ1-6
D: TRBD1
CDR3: CASSTRTGASPLHF
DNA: TGTGCCAGCAGCACGCGGACAGGGGCTTCACCCCTCCACTTT

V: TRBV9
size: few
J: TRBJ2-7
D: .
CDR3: CASSGDGLSYEQYF
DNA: TGTGCCAGCAGCGGGGACGGACTCTCCTACGAGCAGTACTTC

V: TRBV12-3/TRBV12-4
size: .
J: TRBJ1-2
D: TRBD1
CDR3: CASSLGGGHGYTF
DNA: TGTGCCAGCAGTTTAGGAGGGGGCCATGGCTACACCTTC

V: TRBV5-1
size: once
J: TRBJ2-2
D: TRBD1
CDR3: CASSSGQGNTGELFF
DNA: TGCGCCAGCAGCTCCGGACAGGGGAACACCGGGGAGCTGTTTTTT

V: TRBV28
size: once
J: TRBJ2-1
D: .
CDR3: CASRPRDGPYNEQFF
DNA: TGTGCCAGCAGGCCCCGGGACGGACCCTACAATGAGCAGTTCTTC

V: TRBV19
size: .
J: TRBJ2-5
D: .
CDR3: CASSMGTLETQYF
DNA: TGTGCCAGTAGTATGGGGACATTGGAGACCCAGTACTTC

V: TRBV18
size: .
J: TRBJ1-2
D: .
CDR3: CASSPGALTYGYTF
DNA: TGTGCCAGCTCACCAGGGGCCCTAACCTATGGCTACACCTTC

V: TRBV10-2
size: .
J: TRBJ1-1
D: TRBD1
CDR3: CASTGGQGVNTEAFF
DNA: TGCGCCAGCACTGGGGGACAGGGAGTGAACACTGAAGCTTTCTTT

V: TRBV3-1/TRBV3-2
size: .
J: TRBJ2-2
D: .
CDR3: CASSRKGLATGELFF
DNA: TGTGCCAGCAGCCGGAAGGGCTTAGCCACCGGGGAGCTGTTTTTT

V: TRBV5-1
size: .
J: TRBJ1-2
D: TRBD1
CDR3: CASSSGQGVTQGGYTF
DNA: TGCGCCAGCAGCTCTGGACAGGGGGTCACCCAGGGTGGCTACACCTTC

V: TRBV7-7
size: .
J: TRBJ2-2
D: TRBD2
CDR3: CASSLRAGENTGELFF
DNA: TGTGCTAGCAGCTTAAGAGCGGGGGAAAACACCGGGGAGCTGTTTTTT

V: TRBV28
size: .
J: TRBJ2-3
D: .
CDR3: CASSILTAQVQYF
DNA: TGTGCCAGCAGTATACTAACGGCACAGGTGCAGTATTTT

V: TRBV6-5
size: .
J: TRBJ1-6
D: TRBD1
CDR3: CASTDRGAYNSPLHF
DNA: TGTGCCAGCACCGACAGGGGAGCCTATAATTCACCCCTCCACTTT

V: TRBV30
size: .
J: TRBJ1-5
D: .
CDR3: CAWSFSGRGGYSNQPQHF
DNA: TGTGCCTGGAGTTTTTCGGGACGGGGAGGGTATAGCAATCAGCCCCAGCATTTT

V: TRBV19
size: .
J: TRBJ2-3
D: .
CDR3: CASSIARDTQYF
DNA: TGTGCCAGTAGTATAGCCCGGGATACGCAGTATTTT

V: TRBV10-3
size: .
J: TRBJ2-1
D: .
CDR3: CAILKGSNEQFF
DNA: TGTGCCATTTTAAAGGGGTCCAATGAGCAGTTCTTC

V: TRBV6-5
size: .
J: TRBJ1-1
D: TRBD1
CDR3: CASSQGAETEAFF
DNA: TGTGCCAGCAGCCAGGGGGCCGAGACTGAAGCTTTCTTT

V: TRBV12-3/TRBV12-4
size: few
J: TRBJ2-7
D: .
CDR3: CASSSDSTYEQYF
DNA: TGTGCCAGCAGTTCGGACAGCACCTACGAGCAGTACTTC

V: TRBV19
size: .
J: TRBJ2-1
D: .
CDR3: CASKSHRRGIQWEQFF
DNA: TGTGCCAGTAAATCGCATCGGCGGGGAATACAATGGGAGCAGTTCTTC

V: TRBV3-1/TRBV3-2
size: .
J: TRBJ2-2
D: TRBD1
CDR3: CASSFGQGRTGELFF
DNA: TGTGCCAGCAGTTTTGGACAGGGGAGGACCGGGGAGCTGTTTTTT

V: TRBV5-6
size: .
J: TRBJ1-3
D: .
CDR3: CASSLWTPGNTIYF
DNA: TGTGCCAGCAGCTTGTGGACGCCTGGAAACACCATATATTTT

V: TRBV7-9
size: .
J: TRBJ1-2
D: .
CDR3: CASSFQGLRGYTF
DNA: TGTGCCAGCAGCTTTCAGGGGCTGCGGGGCTACACCTTC

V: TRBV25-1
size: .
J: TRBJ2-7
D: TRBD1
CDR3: CASRGQGLDEQYF
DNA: TGTGCCAGCAGGGGACAGGGGTTGGACGAGCAGTACTTC

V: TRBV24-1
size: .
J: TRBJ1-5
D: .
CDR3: CATSVGSGPQHF
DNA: TGTGCCACCAGCGTAGGGTCGGGGCCCCAGCATTTT

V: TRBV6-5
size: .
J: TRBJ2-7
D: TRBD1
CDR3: CASSSRQGARGREQYF
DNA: TGTGCCAGCAGTTCGCGACAGGGGGCACGGGGAAGGGAGCAGTACTTC

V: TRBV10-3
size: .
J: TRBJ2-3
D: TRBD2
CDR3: CAIRSLAGSTDTQYF
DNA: TGTGCCATCAGGTCCCTAGCGGGGAGCACAGATACGCAGTATTTT

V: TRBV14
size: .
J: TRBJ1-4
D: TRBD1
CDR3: CASSQAGTGPEKLFF
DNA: TGTGCCAGCAGCCAAGCCGGGACAGGTCCCGAAAAACTGTTTTTT

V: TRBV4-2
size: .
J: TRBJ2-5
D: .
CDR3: CASSQVRQSQETQYF
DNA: TGTGCCAGCAGCCAAGTCAGACAGTCCCAAGAGACCCAGTACTTC

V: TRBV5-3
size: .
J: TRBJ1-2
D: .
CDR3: CARSRIGLRYTF
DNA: TGTGCCAGAAGCCGGATAGGTTTGAGGTACACCTTC

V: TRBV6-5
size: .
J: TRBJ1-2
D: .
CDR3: CASSYSVGGGNYGYTF
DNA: TGTGCCAGCAGTTACTCGGTAGGGGGGGGTAACTATGGCTACACCTTC

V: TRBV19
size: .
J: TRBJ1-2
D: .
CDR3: CASRLLSDGNYGYTF
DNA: TGTGCCAGTAGGCTCCTCTCGGACGGTAACTATGGCTACACCTTC